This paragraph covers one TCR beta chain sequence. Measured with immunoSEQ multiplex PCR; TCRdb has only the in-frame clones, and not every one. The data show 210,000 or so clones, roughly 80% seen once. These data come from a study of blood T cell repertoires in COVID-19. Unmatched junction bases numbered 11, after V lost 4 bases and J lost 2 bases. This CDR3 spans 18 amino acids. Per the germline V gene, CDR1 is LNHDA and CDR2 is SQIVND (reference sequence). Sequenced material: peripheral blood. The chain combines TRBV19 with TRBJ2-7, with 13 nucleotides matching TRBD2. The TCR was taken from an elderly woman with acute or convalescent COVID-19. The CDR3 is CASSKGLAGAFLTYEQYF. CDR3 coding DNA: TGTGCCAGTAGTAAAGGACTAGCGGGAGCTTTTTTGACCTACGAGCAGTACTTC.